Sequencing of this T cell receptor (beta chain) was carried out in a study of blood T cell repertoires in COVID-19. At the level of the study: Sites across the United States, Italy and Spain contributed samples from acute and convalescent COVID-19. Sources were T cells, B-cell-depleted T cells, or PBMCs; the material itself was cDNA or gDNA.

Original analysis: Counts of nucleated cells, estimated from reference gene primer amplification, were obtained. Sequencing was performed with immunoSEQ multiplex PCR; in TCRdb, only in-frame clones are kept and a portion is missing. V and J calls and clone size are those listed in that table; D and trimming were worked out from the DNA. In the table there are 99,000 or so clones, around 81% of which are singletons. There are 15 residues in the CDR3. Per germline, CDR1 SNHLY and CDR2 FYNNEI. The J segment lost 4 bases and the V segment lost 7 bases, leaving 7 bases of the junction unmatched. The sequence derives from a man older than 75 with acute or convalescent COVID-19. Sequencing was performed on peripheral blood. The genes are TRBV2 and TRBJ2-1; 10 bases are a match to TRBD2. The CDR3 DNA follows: TGTGCCAGCACCGGACTAGCGGTCATTTACAATGAGCAGTTCTTC. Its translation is CASTGLAVIYNEQFF.